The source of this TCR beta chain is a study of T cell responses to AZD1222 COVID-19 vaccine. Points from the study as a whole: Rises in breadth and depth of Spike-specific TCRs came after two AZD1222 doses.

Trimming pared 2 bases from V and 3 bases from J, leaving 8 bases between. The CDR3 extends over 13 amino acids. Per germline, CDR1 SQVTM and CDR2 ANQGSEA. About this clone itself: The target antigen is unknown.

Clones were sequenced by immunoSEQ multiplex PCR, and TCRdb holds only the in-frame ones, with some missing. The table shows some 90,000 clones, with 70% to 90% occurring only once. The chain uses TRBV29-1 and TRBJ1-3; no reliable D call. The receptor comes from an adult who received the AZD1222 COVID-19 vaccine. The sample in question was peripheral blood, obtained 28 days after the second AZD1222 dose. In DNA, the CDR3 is TGCAGCGTTGAAAAACAGAATGGAAACACCATATATTTT. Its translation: CSVEKQNGNTIYF.